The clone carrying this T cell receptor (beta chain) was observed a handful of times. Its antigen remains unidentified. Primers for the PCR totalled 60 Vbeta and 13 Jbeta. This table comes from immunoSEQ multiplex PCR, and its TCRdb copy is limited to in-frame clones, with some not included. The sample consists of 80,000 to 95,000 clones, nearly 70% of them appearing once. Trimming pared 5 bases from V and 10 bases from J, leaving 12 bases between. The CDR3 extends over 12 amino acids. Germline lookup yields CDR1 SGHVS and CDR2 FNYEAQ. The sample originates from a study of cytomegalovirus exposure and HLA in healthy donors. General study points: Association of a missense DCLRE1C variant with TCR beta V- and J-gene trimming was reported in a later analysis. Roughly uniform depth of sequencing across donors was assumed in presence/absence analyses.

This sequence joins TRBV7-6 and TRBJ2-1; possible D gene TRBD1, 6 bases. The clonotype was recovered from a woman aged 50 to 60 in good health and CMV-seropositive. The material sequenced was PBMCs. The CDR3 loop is CASSQTGREQFF. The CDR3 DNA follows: TGTGCCAGCAGCCAGACAGGTCGAGAGCAGTTCTTC.